This TCR beta chain stems from a study of CD8+ T cells in alopecia areata. Study-level points and caveats: Whereas mice showed it more clearly, TCR sharing across patients was murkier, possibly because of HLA. Lesional tissue from the scalp (especially in alopecia totalis/universalis) showed higher clonality than normal scalp.

Turning to this clone: Its antigen is not known.

RNA was isolated and reverse transcribed to cDNA, the sequencing template. Measured with immunoSEQ multiplex PCR; TCRdb has only the in-frame clones, and not every one. The sample yields hundreds of thousands of clones, around 62% seen once. Alopecia areata patients had lesional scalp punch biopsies and peripheral blood taken from them. Sorting separated CD4+ and CD8+ T cells out of PBMCs. There are 15 residues in the CDR3. Germline CDR1 reads SQVTM; CDR2 reads ANQGSEA. J gave up 8 bases and V 1 base, and 13 bases lay outside the gene matches. The specimen was CD4+ T cells sorted from blood, collected at week 0. The chain links TRBV29-1 to TRBJ1-2, with 7 bases aligning to TRBD1. This receptor was obtained from a human donor with alopecia areata. This CDR3 is CSVEGGSTGRGGYTF. In DNA, the CDR3 is TGCAGCGTTGAAGGGGGGTCGACAGGGCGCGGCGGCTACACCTTC.